In this sample, the clone carrying this TCR beta chain turned up many times. Sample time point: newly diagnosed GD, antithyroid drugs for less than 3 months. Extracted PBMC RNA gave rise to the TCR library. It was by American Thyroid Association guidelines that Graves' disease was diagnosed. The data originate from a study of regulatory T cells in long-lasting Graves disease. V was shortened by 1 base and J by 3 bases, with 7 bases between the two germline ends. The germline gives CDR1 SGHNT, CDR2 YYREEE (reference sequence). The CDR3 has 13 amino acids. Investigators prepared the TCR beta libraries by applying iRepertoire HTBI primers and Arm-PCR of CDR3 regions. Via MiXCR, TCRdb re-called the multiplex PCR reads, giving one row per CDR3 protein. This sample has fewer than 450,000 distinct CDR3 sequences, with around 16% found just once. The same data also went into a second study, on T cells in Graves' hyperthyroidism and ophthalmopathy. From that second work: Most expanded thyroid clonotypes above 0.001 also appeared in blood.

The TCR was taken from a middle-aged woman with Graves disease. The rearrangement links TRBV5-4 to TRBJ2-5; no reliable D call. Sequencing was performed on peripheral blood mononuclear cells (PBMCs), taken at new diagnosis, from a patient treated with antithyroid drugs. The CDR3 nucleotides read TGTGCCAGCAGCTTGCCCTATAAAGAGACCCAGTACTTC. Amino acid sequence: CASSLPYKETQYF.